These T cell receptor beta chains were read from a single sample in a study of shared clonotypes between healthy human individuals. This table comes from immunoSEQ multiplex PCR, and its TCRdb copy is limited to in-frame clones, with some not included. The table lists some 2.1 million clones, just under 95% of them singletons. The sample taken for sequencing was naive CD8+ T cells from PBMCs. All receptors derive from a man between 18 and 35 years old in good health. Some clones in this sample may be carry-over from other donors' samples. CDR3s include the opening cysteine and the closing phenylalanine or tryptophan. The D gene is left open where the match is weak. Some rows have no size entry. The others give once, few or many, or a class for an expanded clone.

>TRBV29-1|.|TRBD1|TRBJ2-1
TGCAGCGTTGAGTTCAGGGGGACCTACAATGAGCAGTTCTTC
CSVEFRGTYNEQFF
>TRBV28|.|TRBD2|TRBJ2-7
TGTGCCAGCAGTGGGACTAGCGGGAGGGTGTTCTACGAGCAGTACTTC
CASSGTSGRVFYEQYF
>TRBV7-2|.|TRBD2|TRBJ2-3
TGTGCCAGCAGCTTATTACCCGGGAGGGGCACAGATACGCAGTATTTT
CASSLLPGRGTDTQYF
>TRBV9|.|TRBD2|TRBJ2-7
TGTGCCAGCAGCCTAGCGGGAGGGCCAAGGGAGCAGTACTTC
CASSLAGGPREQYF
>TRBV6-5|.|TRBD1|TRBJ2-7
TGTGCCAGCAGTTACTCGGGACAGGGACCCTACGAGCAGTACTTC
CASSYSGQGPYEQYF
>TRBV4-1|.|.|TRBJ1-5
TGCGCCAGCAGCCAAGATTCGGTAGGTAGCAATCAGCCCCAGCATTTT
CASSQDSVGSNQPQHF
>TRBV27|.|.|TRBJ2-7
TGTGCCAGCAGTTCTCAGGGGACGGAGTACTTC
CASSSQGTEYF
>TRBV29-1|few|.|TRBJ2-2
TGCAGCGTTGAGGACAACACCGGGGAGCTGTTTTTT
CSVEDNTGELFF
>TRBV19|.|TRBD1|TRBJ1-6
TGTGCCAGTAGTCCTCGACAGGGAATCAATTCACCCCTCCACTTT
CASSPRQGINSPLHF
>TRBV27|.|.|TRBJ2-3
TGTGCCAGCAGTTTACTCCCGGAAACTAGCACAGATACGCAGTATTTT
CASSLLPETSTDTQYF
>TRBV7-9|.|TRBD2|TRBJ2-1
TGTGCCAGCAGCCGACTAGCCGGGAGGGGCAATGAGCAGTTCTTC
CASSRLAGRGNEQFF
>TRBV9|.|TRBD2|TRBJ2-2
TGTGCCAGCAGCCCAGCGGGAGGTAAAACCGGGGAGCTGTTTTTT
CASSPAGGKTGELFF
>TRBV6-5|.|.|TRBJ1-1
TGTGCCAGCAGTTACTCGTTCAGGAGAGGGGACACTGAAGCTTTCTTT
CASSYSFRRGDTEAFF
>TRBV5-4|.|TRBD1|TRBJ1-2
TGTGCCAGCAGCTTACAGGGGGCTCGGTATGGCTACACCTTC
CASSLQGARYGYTF
>TRBV29-1|.|.|TRBJ1-3
TGCAGCGCAGCAGGACGGATGGGATACTCTGGAAACACCATATATTTT
CSAAGRMGYSGNTIYF
>TRBV5-1|.|.|TRBJ2-7
TGCGCCAGCAGCCCCCGAGAAGTGGTTGGGGCGGGATATTACGAGCAGTACTTC
CASSPREVVGAGYYEQYF
>TRBV4-3|.|TRBD2|TRBJ2-1
TGCGCCAGCAGCCAAGATGAGGTAGCGGGATTTGAGCAGTTCTTC
CASSQDEVAGFEQFF
>TRBV4-2|.|.|TRBJ2-1
TGTGCCAGCAGCCAAGTTGCGAGCGGTTACAATGAGCAGTTCTTC
CASSQVASGYNEQFF
>TRBV7-9|once|TRBD1|TRBJ2-1
TGTGCCAGCAGCCTACGGACAGGGGCGATGACCTATGAGCAGTTCTTC
CASSLRTGAMTYEQFF
>TRBV7-9|.|.|TRBJ2-2
TGTGCCAGCAGCTTATGGAGGGGGAACACCGGGGAGCTGTTTTTT
CASSLWRGNTGELFF